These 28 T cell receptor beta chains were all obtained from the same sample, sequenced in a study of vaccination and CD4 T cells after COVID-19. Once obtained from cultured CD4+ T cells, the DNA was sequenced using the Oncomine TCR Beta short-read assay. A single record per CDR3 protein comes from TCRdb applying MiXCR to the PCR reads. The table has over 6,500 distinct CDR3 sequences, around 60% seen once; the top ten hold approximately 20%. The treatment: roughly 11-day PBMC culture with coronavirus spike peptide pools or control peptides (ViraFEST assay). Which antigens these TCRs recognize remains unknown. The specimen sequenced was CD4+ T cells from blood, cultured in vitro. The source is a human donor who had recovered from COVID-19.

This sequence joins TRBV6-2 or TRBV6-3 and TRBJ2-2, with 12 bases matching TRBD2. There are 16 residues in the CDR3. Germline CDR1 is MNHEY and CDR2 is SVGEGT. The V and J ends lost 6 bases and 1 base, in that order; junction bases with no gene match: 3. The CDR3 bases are TGTGCCAGCAGCCGGGGACTAGCGGGGAACACCGGGGAGCTGTTTTTT. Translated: CASSRGLAGNTGELFF.

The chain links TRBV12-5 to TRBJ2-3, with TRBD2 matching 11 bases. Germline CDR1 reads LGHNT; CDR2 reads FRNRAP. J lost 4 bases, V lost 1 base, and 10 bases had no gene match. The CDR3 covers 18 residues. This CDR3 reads CASGLGLAGSRGADTQYF. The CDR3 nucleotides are TGTGCTAGTGGTTTGGGACTAGCGGGGTCCCGCGGCGCAGATACGCAGTATTTT.

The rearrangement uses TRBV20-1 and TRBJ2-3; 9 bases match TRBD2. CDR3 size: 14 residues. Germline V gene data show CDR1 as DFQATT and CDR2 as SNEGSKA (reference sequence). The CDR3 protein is CSALGGGAQDTQYF. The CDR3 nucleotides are TGCAGCGCCTTAGGCGGGGGGGCGCAAGATACGCAGTATTTT.

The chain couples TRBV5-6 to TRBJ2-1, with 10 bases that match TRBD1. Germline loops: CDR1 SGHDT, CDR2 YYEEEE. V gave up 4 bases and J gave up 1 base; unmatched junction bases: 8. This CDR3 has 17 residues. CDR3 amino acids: CASSATTGGLSYNEQFF. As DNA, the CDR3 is TGTGCCAGCAGCGCCACGACAGGGGGCCTATCCTACAATGAGCAGTTCTTC.

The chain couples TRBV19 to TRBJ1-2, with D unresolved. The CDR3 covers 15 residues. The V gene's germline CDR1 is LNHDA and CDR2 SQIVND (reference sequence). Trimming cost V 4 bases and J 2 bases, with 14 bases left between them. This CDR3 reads CASSNPIPGNYGYTF. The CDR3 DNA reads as TGTGCCAGTAGTAATCCGATTCCCGGCAACTATGGCTACACCTTC.

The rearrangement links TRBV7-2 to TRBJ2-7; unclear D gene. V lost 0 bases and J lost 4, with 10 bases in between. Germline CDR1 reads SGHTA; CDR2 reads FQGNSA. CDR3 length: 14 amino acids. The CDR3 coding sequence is TGTGCCAGCAGCTTAGCCAAAGGGCGGTACGAGCAGTACTTC. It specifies CASSLAKGRYEQYF. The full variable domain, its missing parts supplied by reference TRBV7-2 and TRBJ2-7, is GAGVSQSPSNKVTEKGKDVELRCDPISGHTALYWYRQSLGQGLEFLIYFQGNSAPDKSGLPSDRFSAERTGGSVSTLTIQRTQQEDSAVYLCASSLAKGRYEQYFGPGTRLTVT.

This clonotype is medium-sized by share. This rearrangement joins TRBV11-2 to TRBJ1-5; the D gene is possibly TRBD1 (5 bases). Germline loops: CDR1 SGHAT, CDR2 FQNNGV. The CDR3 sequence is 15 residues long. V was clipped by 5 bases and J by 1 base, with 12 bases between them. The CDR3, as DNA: TGTGCCAGCAGCGGCCGGGACGGGAGCAATCAGCCCCAGCATTTT. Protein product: CASSGRDGSNQPQHF.

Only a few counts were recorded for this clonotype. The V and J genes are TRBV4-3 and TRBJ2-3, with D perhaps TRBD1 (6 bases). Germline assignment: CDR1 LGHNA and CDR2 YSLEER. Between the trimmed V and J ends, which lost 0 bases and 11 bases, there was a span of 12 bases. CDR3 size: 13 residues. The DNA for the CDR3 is TGCGCCAGCAGCCAAGAGGAGCGGACAGAGCAGTATTTT. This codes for CASSQEERTEQYF.

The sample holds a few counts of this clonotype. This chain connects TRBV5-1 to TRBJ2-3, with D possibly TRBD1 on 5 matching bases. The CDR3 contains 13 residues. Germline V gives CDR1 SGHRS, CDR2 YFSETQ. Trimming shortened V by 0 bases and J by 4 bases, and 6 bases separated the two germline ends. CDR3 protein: CASSLAGSDTQYF. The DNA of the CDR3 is TGCGCCAGCAGCTTGGCAGGGTCAGATACGCAGTATTTT.

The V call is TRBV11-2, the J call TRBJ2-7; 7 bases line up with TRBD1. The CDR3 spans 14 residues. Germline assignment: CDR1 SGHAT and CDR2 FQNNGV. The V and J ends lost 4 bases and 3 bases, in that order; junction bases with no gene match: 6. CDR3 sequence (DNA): TGTGCCAGCAGCTCACAGGGGAGCATCTACGAGCAGTACTTC. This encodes CASSSQGSIYEQYF.

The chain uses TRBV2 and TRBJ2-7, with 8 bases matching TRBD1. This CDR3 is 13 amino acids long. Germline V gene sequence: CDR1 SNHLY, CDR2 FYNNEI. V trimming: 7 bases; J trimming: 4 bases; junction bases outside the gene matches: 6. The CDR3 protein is CASIAGGGYEQYF. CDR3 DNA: TGTGCCAGCATCGCAGGGGGCGGTTACGAGCAGTACTTC.

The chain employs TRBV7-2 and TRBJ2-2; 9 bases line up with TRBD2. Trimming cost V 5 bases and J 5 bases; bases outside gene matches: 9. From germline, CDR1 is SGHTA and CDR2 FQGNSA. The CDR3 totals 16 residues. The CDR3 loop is CASSPTGAGGTGELFF. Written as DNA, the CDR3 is TGTGCCAGCAGCCCAACCGGAGCGGGAGGAACCGGGGAGCTGTTTTTT.

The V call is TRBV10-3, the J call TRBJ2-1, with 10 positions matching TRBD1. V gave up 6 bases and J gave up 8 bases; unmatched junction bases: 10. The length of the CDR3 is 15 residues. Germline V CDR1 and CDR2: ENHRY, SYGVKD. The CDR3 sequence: CAIRWGGQGSDEQFF. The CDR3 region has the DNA TGTGCCATCAGATGGGGGGGACAGGGGTCCGATGAGCAGTTCTTC.

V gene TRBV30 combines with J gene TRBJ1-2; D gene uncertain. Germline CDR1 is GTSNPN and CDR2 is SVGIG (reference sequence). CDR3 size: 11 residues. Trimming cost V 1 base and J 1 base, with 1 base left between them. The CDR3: CAWSGNYGYTF. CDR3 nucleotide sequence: TGTGCCTGGAGTGGTAACTATGGCTACACCTTC.

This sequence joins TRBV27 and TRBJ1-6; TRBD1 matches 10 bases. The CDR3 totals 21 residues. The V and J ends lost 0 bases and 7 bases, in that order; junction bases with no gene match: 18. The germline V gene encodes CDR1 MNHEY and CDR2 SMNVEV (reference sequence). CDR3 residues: CASSLSNPWTGGQGQNSPLHF. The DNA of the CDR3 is TGTGCCAGCAGTTTATCTAACCCCTGGACAGGGGGACAGGGGCAAAATTCACCCCTCCACTTT.

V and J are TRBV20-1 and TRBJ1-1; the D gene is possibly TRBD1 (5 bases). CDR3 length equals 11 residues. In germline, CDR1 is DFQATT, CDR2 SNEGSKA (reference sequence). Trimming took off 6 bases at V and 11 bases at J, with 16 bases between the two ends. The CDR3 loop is CSAWGSKGAFF. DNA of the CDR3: TGCAGTGCCTGGGGGTCGAAGGGGGCTTTCTTT.

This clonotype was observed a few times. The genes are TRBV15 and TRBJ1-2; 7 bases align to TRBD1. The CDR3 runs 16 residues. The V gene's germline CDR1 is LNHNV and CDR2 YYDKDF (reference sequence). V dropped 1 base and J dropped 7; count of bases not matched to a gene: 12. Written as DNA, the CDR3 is TGTGCCACCAGCAGAGGGAATCGTGACAGGGAGTCTGGCTACACCTTC. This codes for CATSRGNRDRESGYTF.

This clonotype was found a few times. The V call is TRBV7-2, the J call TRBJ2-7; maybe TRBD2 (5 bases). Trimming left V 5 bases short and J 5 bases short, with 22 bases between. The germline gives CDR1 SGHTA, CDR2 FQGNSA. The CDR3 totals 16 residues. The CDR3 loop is CASSPRTGMTTNEQYF. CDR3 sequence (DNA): TGTGCCAGCAGCCCGAGGACCGGGATGACGACCAACGAGCAGTACTTC.

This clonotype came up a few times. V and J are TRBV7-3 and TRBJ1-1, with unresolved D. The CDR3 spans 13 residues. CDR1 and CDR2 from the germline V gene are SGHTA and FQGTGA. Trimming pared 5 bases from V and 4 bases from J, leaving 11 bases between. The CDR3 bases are TGTGCCAGCAGCCCCGGTCGTAGCACTGAAGCTTTCTTT. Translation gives CASSPGRSTEAFF. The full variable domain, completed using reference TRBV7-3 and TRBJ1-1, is GAGVSQTPSNKVTEKGKYVELRCDPISGHTALYWYRQSLGQGPEFLIYFQGTGAADDSGLPNDRFFAVRPEGSVSTLKIQRTERGDSAVYLCASSPGRSTEAFFGQGTRLTVV.

The CDR3: CASSRKKGQGISPLHF. CDR3 bases: TGCGCCAGCAGCCGGAAAAAGGGACAGGGGATTTCACCCCTCCACTTT. V gene TRBV4-3 combines with J gene TRBJ1-6, with TRBD1 identical over 10 bases. The CDR3 is 16 amino acids. CDR1 LGHNA and CDR2 YSLEER come from the germline V gene. Losses at the gene ends were 4 bases for V and 9 bases for J; bases not matched to a gene: 9.

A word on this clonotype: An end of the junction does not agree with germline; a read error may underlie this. CDR3: CVTGPSTGYNEQFF. CDR3 DNA: TGTGTCACCGGACCTTCGACAGGTTACAATGAGCAGTTCTTC. V and J are TRBV24-1 and TRBJ2-1, with a possible D match to TRBD1 (6 bases). CDR1 KGHDR and CDR2 SFDVKD come from the germline V gene. This CDR3 spans 14 amino acids.

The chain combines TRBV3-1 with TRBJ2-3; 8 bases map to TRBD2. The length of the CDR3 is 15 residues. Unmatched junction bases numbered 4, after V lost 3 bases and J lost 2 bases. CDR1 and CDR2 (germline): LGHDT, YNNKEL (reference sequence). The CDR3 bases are TGTGCCAGCAGCCAGAGCGGGGGCCTCACAGATACGCAGTATTTT. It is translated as CASSQSGGLTDTQYF.

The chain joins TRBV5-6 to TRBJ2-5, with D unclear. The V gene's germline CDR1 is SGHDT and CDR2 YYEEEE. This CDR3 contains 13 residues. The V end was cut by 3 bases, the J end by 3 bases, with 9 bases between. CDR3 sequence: CASSSGEKETQYF. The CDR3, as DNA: TGTGCCAGCAGCTCGGGTGAGAAAGAGACCCAGTACTTC.

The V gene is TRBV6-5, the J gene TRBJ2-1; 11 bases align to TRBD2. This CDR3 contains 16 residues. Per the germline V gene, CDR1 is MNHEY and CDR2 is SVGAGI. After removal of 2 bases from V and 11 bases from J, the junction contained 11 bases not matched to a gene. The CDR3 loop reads CASSYPGGSGREKQFF. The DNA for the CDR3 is TGTGCCAGCAGTTACCCTGGTGGTAGCGGGAGGGAAAAGCAGTTCTTC.

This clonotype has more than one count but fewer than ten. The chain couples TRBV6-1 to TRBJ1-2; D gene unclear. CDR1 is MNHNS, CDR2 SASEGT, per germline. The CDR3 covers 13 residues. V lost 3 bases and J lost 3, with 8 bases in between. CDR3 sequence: CASSEWEHYGYTF. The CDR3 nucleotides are TGTGCCAGCAGTGAGTGGGAGCACTATGGCTACACCTTC.

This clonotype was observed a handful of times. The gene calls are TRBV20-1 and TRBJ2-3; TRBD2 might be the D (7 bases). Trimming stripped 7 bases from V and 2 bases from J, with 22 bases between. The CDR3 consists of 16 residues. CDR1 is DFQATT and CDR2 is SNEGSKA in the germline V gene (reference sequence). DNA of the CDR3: TGCAGTGTCGAAGCGGGGCGTACAGGGTTCACAGATACGCAGTATTTT. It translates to CSVEAGRTGFTDTQYF.

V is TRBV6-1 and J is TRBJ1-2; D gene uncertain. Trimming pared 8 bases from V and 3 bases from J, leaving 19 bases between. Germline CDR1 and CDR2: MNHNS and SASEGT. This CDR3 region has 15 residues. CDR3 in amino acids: CASYGSVPGYYGYTF. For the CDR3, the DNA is TGTGCCAGCTATGGGTCGGTACCGGGGTACTATGGCTACACCTTC.

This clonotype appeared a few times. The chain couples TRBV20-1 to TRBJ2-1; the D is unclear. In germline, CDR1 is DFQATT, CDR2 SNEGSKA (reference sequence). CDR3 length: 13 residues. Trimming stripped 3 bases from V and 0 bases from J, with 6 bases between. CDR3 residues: CSASRISYNEQFF. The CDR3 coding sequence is TGCAGTGCTAGTCGGATCTCCTACAATGAGCAGTTCTTC.